This T cell receptor beta chain was obtained from a study of T-cell memory formation after mild COVID-19. This CDR3 is 13 amino acids long. V lost 1 base, J lost 6 bases, and 9 bases lay in between. The V gene's germline CDR1 is SGHTA and CDR2 FQGNSA. TCRdb reprocessed the 5' RACE reads via MiXCR and lists one record per CDR3 protein. The sample consists of 300,000 or so distinct CDR3 sequences, 15% to 20% of them appearing once. This chain connects TRBV7-2 to TRBJ1-2; the D gene is possibly TRBD1 (5 bases). This clonotype was obtained from a man between 18 and 29 years old who had mild COVID-19 (a few samples of this study predate the infection). Cell type and time point are not known. Sample: PBMCs or a T cell subset sorted from them (not recorded which). The CDR3 nucleotides are TGTGCCAGCAGCTTAGTGGGGCCGGATGGCTACACCTTC. Amino acid sequence: CASSLVGPDGYTF. The complete variable domain, with remaining parts taken from reference TRBV7-2 and TRBJ1-2, reads GAGVSQSPSNKVTEKGKDVELRCDPISGHTALYWYRQSLGQGLEFLIYFQGNSAPDKSGLPSDRFSAERTGGSVSTLTIQRTQQEDSAVYLCASSLVGPDGYTFGSGTRLTVV.